This TCR beta chain was observed in a study of blood T cell repertoires in COVID-19. Study background: There were acute and convalescent COVID-19 samples, and they came from the United States, Italy and Spain. PBMCs, B-cell-depleted T cells, or T cells were the source of the cDNA or gDNA that made up the material.

The CDR3 consists of 15 residues. V lost 0 bases and J lost 1, with 6 bases in between. Germline CDR1 reads MNHEY; CDR2 reads SVGAGI. This clone was detected once. Authors' processing steps: Reference gene primer amplification in the assay estimated nucleated cell counts. Clones were read by immunoSEQ multiplex PCR, and TCRdb kept only the in-frame ones, dropping some. The V and J calls and the clone size are those of that table, but D and trimming were determined from the DNA. Among some 150,000 clones listed, 75% to 85% were seen once. What was sequenced was peripheral blood. This chain connects TRBV6-5 to TRBJ1-4; the D is unclear. This clonotype was sampled from a human donor with acute or convalescent COVID-19. The donor label of this sample is uncertain. The CDR3 loop is CASSYSAGTNEKLFF. DNA of the CDR3: TGTGCCAGCAGTTACTCCGCAGGAACTAATGAAAAACTGTTTTTT.